Here is one TCR beta chain with its context. Antigen unknown. With 1 base clipped from V and 7 bases from J, the junction kept 9 bases outside the gene matches. Germline V gene sequence: CDR1 SEHNR, CDR2 FQNEAQ (reference sequence). The CDR3 contains 16 residues. In the study's own analysis: Filtering differed for immunoSEQ, which gave only junction sequences without quality scores. TCRdb keeps only in-frame clones here, not all; method: immunoSEQ multiplex PCR. For V, J and clone size, that table is used; D and trimming come from the DNA. The data contain some 580,000 clones, roughly 98% of them singletons. This sample is part of a study of shared clonotypes between healthy human individuals. Turning to the study itself: Each donor's CD4 naive and CD4 memory cells filled three plates apiece, CD8 naive two, and CD8 memory one.

Naive CD8 populations comprised CD45RO-negative cells positively selected for CCR7, excluding terminally differentiated effector memory CD45RA+ cells. Regarding the study as a whole: The four-donor shared clonotypes exceeded non-shared clonotypes in generation probability, with non-shared ones scoring lower. For naive CD4 cells, roughly 5.5% of clonotypes were shared across a handful of donors.

Sequenced input: naive CD8+ T cells sorted from blood. This clonotype was sampled from a man in his thirties or forties in good health. The chain joins TRBV7-9 to TRBJ2-1, with 8 positions matching TRBD1. CDR3 bases: TGTGCCAGCAGCTTAGTAGGCAGGGGGCTTTGGAATGAGCAGTTCTTC. Translating gives CASSLVGRGLWNEQFF.